This is a list of T cell receptor beta chains from one sample in a study of blood T cell repertoires in COVID-19. Clones were read by immunoSEQ multiplex PCR, and TCRdb kept only the in-frame ones, dropping some. The sample has some 130,000 clones; less than 90% are singletons. Sequenced: PBMCs or T cells enriched from blood (not recorded which). These receptors all stem from a woman in her forties or fifties who had recovered from COVID-19. CDR3s leave out the opening cysteine and the closing phenylalanine or tryptophan. Fields, in order: CDR3 protein, clone size, J gene, V gene. Part of the rows lack a size; the others show once, few, many or a class for expanded clones.

CDR3 protein: ASSLTGRGTYGYT
clone size: .
J gene: TRBJ1-2
V gene: TRBV11-1

CDR3 protein: ASSQQGDGVEAF
clone size: .
J gene: TRBJ1-1
V gene: TRBV7-2

CDR3 protein: ASSPNRVRGYEQY
clone size: few
J gene: TRBJ2-7
V gene: TRBV27

CDR3 protein: SARVQTEAF
clone size: few
J gene: TRBJ1-1
V gene: TRBV20-1

CDR3 protein: ASSLRSADRLMNTEAF
clone size: .
J gene: TRBJ1-1
V gene: TRBV7-9

CDR3 protein: ASSLSIRGSNSPLH
clone size: few
J gene: TRBJ1-6
V gene: TRBV27

CDR3 protein: ASKGDSANTGELF
clone size: .
J gene: TRBJ2-2
V gene: TRBV10-1

CDR3 protein: ASKVNGVSPLH
clone size: few
J gene: TRBJ1-6
V gene: TRBV19

CDR3 protein: ASSSGLGVYEQY
clone size: .
J gene: TRBJ2-7
V gene: TRBV7-9

CDR3 protein: ASSGPGRGNNEKLF
clone size: .
J gene: TRBJ1-4
V gene: TRBV3-1/TRBV3-2

CDR3 protein: ASQIGVTGELF
clone size: .
J gene: TRBJ2-2
V gene: TRBV6-5

CDR3 protein: ASSKGVGRQTYEQY
clone size: .
J gene: TRBJ2-7
V gene: TRBV21-1

CDR3 protein: ASSLAKRTGEAF
clone size: .
J gene: TRBJ1-1
V gene: TRBV5-1

CDR3 protein: ASSQVQGENTIY
clone size: .
J gene: TRBJ1-3
V gene: TRBV3-1/TRBV3-2

CDR3 protein: ASRPAQGAGNTIY
clone size: once
J gene: TRBJ1-3
V gene: TRBV5-1

CDR3 protein: ASSGERTQY
clone size: .
J gene: TRBJ2-5
V gene: TRBV2

CDR3 protein: ASSLGQGLAYEQY
clone size: once
J gene: TRBJ2-7
V gene: TRBV11-3

CDR3 protein: ASSEWEGSYEQY
clone size: few
J gene: TRBJ2-7
V gene: TRBV6-1

CDR3 protein: ASSPAGQNDGYT
clone size: .
J gene: TRBJ1-2
V gene: TRBV18

CDR3 protein: ASSYGTRLYEAF
clone size: once
J gene: TRBJ1-1
V gene: TRBV6-5

CDR3 protein: ASITTEGALGPGELF
clone size: .
J gene: TRBJ2-2
V gene: TRBV7-9

CDR3 protein: ASSTGQSSFH
clone size: .
J gene: TRBJ1-6
V gene: TRBV6-2/TRBV6-3

CDR3 protein: ASSLEMAGAADTQY
clone size: .
J gene: TRBJ2-3
V gene: TRBV5-1

CDR3 protein: ASSRTTYEQY
clone size: .
J gene: TRBJ2-7
V gene: TRBV5-5

CDR3 protein: FPSGGLTYEQY
clone size: .
J gene: TRBJ2-7
V gene: TRBV14

CDR3 protein: ATSDRPGTGTNNEQF
clone size: .
J gene: TRBJ2-1
V gene: TRBV24-1

CDR3 protein: ASRTGSTKRRETQY
clone size: .
J gene: TRBJ2-5
V gene: TRBV2

CDR3 protein: ASSYRGGGNEKLF
clone size: .
J gene: TRBJ1-4
V gene: TRBV7-2

CDR3 protein: ASSAGQGKLYEQY
clone size: .
J gene: TRBJ2-7
V gene: TRBV5-4

CDR3 protein: ASTLVNTGELF
clone size: .
J gene: TRBJ2-2
V gene: TRBV28

CDR3 protein: ASSQSSDRERNNYGYT
clone size: .
J gene: TRBJ1-2
V gene: TRBV23-1

CDR3 protein: ASSSSGGRSYEQY
clone size: .
J gene: TRBJ2-7
V gene: TRBV7-2

CDR3 protein: ASSEPIILAGGPTGELF
clone size: .
J gene: TRBJ2-2
V gene: TRBV6-1

CDR3 protein: ASSDGRGGAF
clone size: .
J gene: TRBJ1-1
V gene: TRBV11-3

CDR3 protein: ASSRSSGGTGELF
clone size: few
J gene: TRBJ2-2
V gene: TRBV6-2/TRBV6-3

CDR3 protein: ASRPVGEGVGYEQY
clone size: .
J gene: TRBJ2-7
V gene: TRBV19

CDR3 protein: ASSYSTGGRTDTQY
clone size: few
J gene: TRBJ2-3
V gene: TRBV6-5

CDR3 protein: ASSRPGQGRGNTIY
clone size: .
J gene: TRBJ1-3
V gene: TRBV4-1

CDR3 protein: ASSSGTGSGNTIY
clone size: .
J gene: TRBJ1-3
V gene: TRBV19

CDR3 protein: ASSYLNTIY
clone size: once
J gene: TRBJ1-3
V gene: TRBV6-5

CDR3 protein: ASSLSSGQGGTEAF
clone size: .
J gene: TRBJ1-1
V gene: TRBV5-8

CDR3 protein: ASSRGTGLRTGELF
clone size: .
J gene: TRBJ2-2
V gene: TRBV11-1

CDR3 protein: ASSPDSSSYNEQF
clone size: .
J gene: TRBJ2-1
V gene: TRBV6-2/TRBV6-3

CDR3 protein: ASSVEGVTNEKLF
clone size: .
J gene: TRBJ1-4
V gene: TRBV9

CDR3 protein: ASSFSSGGHNEQF
clone size: .
J gene: TRBJ2-1
V gene: TRBV11-2

CDR3 protein: ATKRKARLLSNEQY
clone size: .
J gene: TRBJ2-7
V gene: TRBV13

CDR3 protein: ASSSSGKGDYNEQF
clone size: .
J gene: TRBJ2-1
V gene: TRBV5-6

CDR3 protein: ASRPLDSLNEQF
clone size: .
J gene: TRBJ2-1
V gene: TRBV6-5

CDR3 protein: ASSLVGASHNEQF
clone size: .
J gene: TRBJ2-1
V gene: TRBV9

CDR3 protein: ASSPRTGILLGGELF
clone size: .
J gene: TRBJ2-2
V gene: TRBV7-2

CDR3 protein: ASSFLGGYEQY
clone size: .
J gene: TRBJ2-7
V gene: TRBV7-3

CDR3 protein: ASSYRTVGSPLH
clone size: .
J gene: TRBJ1-6
V gene: TRBV6-5